Reported below is one T cell receptor (beta chain). The antigen is undetermined. Sorted subsets were CFSE-labeled and cultured approximately 5 days with allogeneic dendritic cells. FACS sorted CD4+ or CD8+ T cells into CD45RA+ naive and CD45RO+ memory. The germline V gene has CDR1 MNHEY and CDR2 SVGAGI. The CDR3 is 14 amino acids. This entry belongs to a study of regulatory dendritic cells for organ transplantation. Overall study context: LPS was added to dendritic cell cultures on day 6.

Whole-study findings and limits: Of resting T cell subsets, memory CD8+ had the most alloreactive clonotypes. Memory CD8+ T cells were the most oligoclonal; naive cells were highly diverse.

The protocol was immunoSEQ multiplex PCR, while the TCRdb copy is restricted to in-frame clones and leaves out a portion. In the table there are roughly 20,000 clones, roughly 80% of which are singletons. Sequenced material: memory CD4+ T cells from blood cultured with regulatory dendritic cells. This sample's subset: CD45RO+ memory T cells. The genes are TRBV6-5 and TRBJ2-5; TRBD2 matches at 8 bases. The J call may be mistaken, given a closer DNA end match to TRBJ2-7. The TCR sequence derives from a human donor in good health. CDR3 in amino acids: CASSFTSGSYEQYF. CDR3 in DNA: TGTGCCAGCAGTTTTACTAGCGGTTCCTACGAGCAGTACTTC.